The 28 T cell receptor beta chains below all came from one sample that was sequenced in a study of T cell responses to AZD1222 COVID-19 vaccine (dated by TCRdb to about 2021). The method behind the library was the immunoSEQ multiplex PCR assay. TCRdb holds this immuneACCESS table with in-frame rearrangements only. Some clones are missing; in checked studies, unresolved V genes explain under half, and the rest has no known cause. A total of approximately 170,000 clones appear in this sample, approximately 92% of them only once. The ten largest clones capture 6.5% to 8.5% of the sample. Explained via the paper, the time point label denotes: baseline before first vaccination. Specimen: peripheral blood, collected on day 0 of AZD1222 vaccination. All receptors come from an adult in good health.

The chain uses TRBV6-1 and TRBJ2-7; 13 bases are a match to TRBD2. The CDR3 totals 15 residues. The V and J ends lost 3 bases and 4 bases, in that order; junction bases with no gene match: 3. Germline V gene lookup returns CDR1 MNHNS and CDR2 SASEGT. CDR3: CASSEGLAGTYEQYV. The CDR3 DNA is TGTGCCAGCAGTGAGGGACTAGCGGGGACTTACGAGCAGTACGTC.

The chain uses TRBV18 and TRBJ1-5; D is possibly TRBD1 (5 bases). CDR1 and CDR2 from the germline V gene are KGHSH and LQKENI. Trimming pared 3 bases from V and 3 bases from J, leaving 15 bases between. This CDR3 spans 16 amino acids. In DNA form, the CDR3 reads TGTGCCAGCTCACCCCCGGGGGGGGACCACAATCAGCCCCAGCATTTT. Encoded protein: CASSPPGGDHNQPQHF.

This chain links TRBV7-2 with TRBJ2-5, with 7 positions matching TRBD2. Trimming at V came to 5 bases and at J to 5 bases, leaving 5 bases not matched to a gene. Germline-derived CDR1 and CDR2 are SGHTA and FQGNSA. This CDR3 is built from 13 residues. The CDR3 reads CASSRSGEETQYF. As DNA, the CDR3 is TGTGCCAGCAGCCGCAGCGGGGAGGAGACCCAGTACTTC.

The genes are TRBV13 and TRBJ1-1; D is undetermined. The CDR3 is 12 residues long. Trimming took 2 bases from V and 1 from J, leaving 2 bases between them. The germline CDR1 and CDR2 sequences are PRHDT and FYEKMQ (reference sequence). In nucleotides, the CDR3 is TGTGCCAGCAGCTTAAGGAACACTGAAGCTTTCTTT. Protein: CASSLRNTEAFF.

The chain has TRBV18 and TRBJ2-7; TRBD2 might be the D (6 bases). The CDR3 totals 15 residues. V lost 3 bases and J 4 bases, leaving 16 bases between the germline ends. In germline, CDR1 is KGHSH, CDR2 LQKENI. As DNA, the CDR3 is TGTGCCAGCTCACCCCCGCCGGGAGCTTTTTACGAGCAGTACTTC. Translated, it gives CASSPPPGAFYEQYF. Full variable domain (remainder filled in from reference TRBV18 and TRBJ2-7): NAGVMQNPRHLVRRRGQEARLRCSPMKGHSHVYWYRQLPEEGLKFMVYLQKENIIDESGMPKERFSAEFPKEGPSILRIQQVVRGDSAAYFCASSPPPGAFYEQYFGPGTRLTVT.

The rearrangement joins TRBV5-4 to TRBJ1-2; 8 nucleotides agree with TRBD1. CDR3 length: 15 amino acids. The V gene's germline CDR1 is SGHNT and CDR2 YYREEE (reference sequence). With V trimmed by 4 bases and J by 7 bases, 12 bases remained unmatched. The CDR3 DNA is TGTGCCAGCAGCACATGGACAGGGTCTGTTGGTGGCTACACCTTC. This codes for CASSTWTGSVGGYTF.

The rearrangement joins TRBV7-2 to TRBJ2-2; either TRBD1 or TRBD2 may supply D (5 bases each). V lost 6 bases, J lost 0 bases, and 17 bases lay in between. The V gene's germline CDR1 is SGHTA and CDR2 FQGNSA. The CDR3 is 17 amino acids. This CDR3 is CASRGEVGAANTGELFF. The CDR3, as DNA: TGTGCCAGCAGGGGAGAGGTAGGGGCGGCGAACACCGGGGAGCTGTTTTTT.

The rearrangement joins TRBV7-2 to TRBJ2-2; D may be TRBD1 (6 bases). V was shortened by 4 bases and J by 2 bases, with 11 bases between the two germline ends. This CDR3 is built from 15 residues. Germline V CDR1 and CDR2: SGHTA, FQGNSA. The CDR3 bases are TGTGCCAGCAGCTCCGGGACATCCAACACCGGGGAGCTGTTTTTT. Residues: CASSSGTSNTGELFF.

J is TRBJ2-1 and V is TRBV10-3, with TRBD2 matching over 9 bases. Germline values: CDR1 ENHRY, CDR2 SYGVKD. The J segment lost 6 bases and the V segment lost 6 bases, leaving 9 bases of the junction unmatched. CDR3 length: 15 amino acids. Here the CDR3 DNA reads TGTGCCATCAGGACCTCGGGACTAGCCTCCAATGAGCAGTTCTTC. This gives the protein CAIRTSGLASNEQFF.

This chain connects TRBV5-6 to TRBJ2-7; TRBD2 matches 8 bases. Looked up from germline, CDR1 is SGHDT and CDR2 is YYEEEE. Trimming took 6 bases from V and 5 from J; bases not matched to a gene: 10. There are 14 residues in the CDR3. CDR3 amino acids: CASNPPGGAHEQYV. The CDR3 coding sequence is TGTGCCAGCAACCCGCCCGGGGGGGCTCACGAGCAGTACGTC.

CDR3 DNA sequence: TGTGCCAGCGGTTCCTCGGACGGCTACAATGAGCAGTTCTTC. Amino acids: CASGSSDGYNEQFF. The J gene is TRBJ2-1, the V gene TRBV14; D unclear. This CDR3 contains 14 residues. Per germline, CDR1 SGHDN and CDR2 FVKESK. Between the trimmed V and J ends, which lost 8 bases and 3 bases, there was a span of 14 bases.

The V call is TRBV6-5, the J call TRBJ1-2; D might be TRBD1 (5 bases). Germline CDR1 and CDR2: MNHEY and SVGAGI. V dropped 4 bases and J dropped 6 bases, with 18 bases sitting between them. This CDR3 has 15 amino acids. CDR3 loop: CASSSGPGPSHGYTF. The CDR3 DNA sequence: TGTGCCAGCAGTTCAGGACCGGGACCGAGTCATGGCTACACCTTC.

CDR3 nucleotide sequence: TGTGCTAGTGGCACGACAGGGACCTACGAGCAGTACGTC. Protein product: CASGTTGTYEQYV. The chain is built from TRBV12-5 and TRBJ2-7; TRBD1 agrees at 7 bases. With 6 bases clipped from V and 2 bases from J, the junction kept 4 bases outside the gene matches. CDR1 LGHNT and CDR2 FRNRAP come from the germline V gene. The CDR3 has 13 residues.

This chain connects TRBV4-1 to TRBJ2-1, with D possibly being TRBD1 or TRBD2 (5 bases each). Per the germline V gene, CDR1 is MGHRA and CDR2 is YSYEKL. This CDR3 spans 15 amino acids. V lost 1 base to trimming and J lost 2 bases, with 9 bases between them. The CDR3 loop is CASSQVRGPYNEQFF. The CDR3 DNA reads TGCGCCAGCAGCCAAGTTCGGGGCCCCTACAATGAGCAGTTCTTC.

J is TRBJ1-4 and V is TRBV7-3; D is unresolved. Per germline, CDR1 SGHTA and CDR2 FQGTGA. Trimming took off 2 bases at V and 6 bases at J, with 13 bases between the two ends. The CDR3 consists of 15 residues. CDR3 sequence reads: CASSLFGAGDEKLFF. The CDR3 DNA sequence: TGTGCCAGCAGCTTATTCGGCGCTGGGGATGAAAAACTGTTTTTT.

The chain recombines TRBV29-1 with TRBJ1-1; TRBD1 might be the D (5 bases). The CDR3 has 11 amino acids. Germline V gene lookup returns CDR1 SQVTM and CDR2 ANQGSEA. The ends were cut back, 7 bases at V and 6 bases at J, with 12 bases in the middle. The CDR3 region has the DNA TGCAGCGCTCAGGGTTACGCTGAAGCTTTCTTT. Translating gives CSAQGYAEAFF. Looking up the rest from reference TRBV29-1 and TRBJ1-1 gives the full variable domain: SAVISQKPSRDICQRGTSLTIQCQVDSQVTMMFWYRQQPGQSLTLIATANQGSEATYESGFVIDKFPISRPNLTFSTLTVSNMSPEDSSIYLCSAQGYAEAFFGQGTRLTVV.

The chain links TRBV19 to TRBJ1-2, with D hard to call. With 7 bases removed from V and 3 bases from J, the gap between germline ends came to 15 bases. Germline values: CDR1 LNHDA, CDR2 SQIVND (reference sequence). The CDR3 runs to 14 residues. The CDR3 sequence: CASTTIDGYYGYTF. The CDR3 DNA reads TGTGCCAGTACCACGATTGACGGATACTATGGCTACACCTTC.

V is TRBV7-9 and J is TRBJ2-5, with D perhaps matching TRBD1 (5 bases). CDR1 and CDR2 from the germline V gene are SEHNR and FQNEAQ (reference sequence). This CDR3 has 14 amino acids. V was trimmed by 2 bases and J by 0 bases, leaving 7 bases between them. The DNA for the CDR3 is TGTGCCAGCAGCTTACAGGGCAACCAAGAGACCCAGTACTTC. Amino acids: CASSLQGNQETQYF. The variable domain in full, with the rest retrieved from reference TRBV7-9 and TRBJ2-5, is DTGVSQNPRHKITKRGQNVTFRCDPISEHNRLYWYRQTLGQGPEFLTYFQNEAQLEKSRLLSDRFSAERPKGSFSTLEIQRTEQGDSAMYLCASSLQGNQETQYFGPGTRLLVL.

This chain joins TRBV7-9 and TRBJ1-2; D might be TRBD1 (6 bases). Germline V gene data show CDR1 as SEHNR and CDR2 as FQNEAQ (reference sequence). This CDR3 comprises 14 residues. V was pared by 8 bases and J by 4 bases, with 17 bases between. CDR3 in DNA: TGTGCCAGCTGCCGGGACACAAACCGCTATGGCTACACCTTC. Its translation is CASCRDTNRYGYTF. Variable domain in full (rest from reference TRBV7-9 and TRBJ1-2): DTGVSQNPRHKITKRGQNVTFRCDPISEHNRLYWYRQTLGQGPEFLTYFQNEAQLEKSRLLSDRFSAERPKGSFSTLEIQRTEQGDSAMYLCASCRDTNRYGYTFGSGTRLTVV.

This chain joins TRBV19 and TRBJ1-6, with 7 bases fitting TRBD1. This CDR3 is built from 15 residues. Per the germline V gene, CDR1 is LNHDA and CDR2 is SQIVND (reference sequence). V was pared by 6 bases and J by 5 bases, with 7 bases of the junction left unmatched. DNA of the CDR3: TGTGCCAGTAGGCAGGGGGTGGTTAATAATTCACCCCTCCACTTT. Translated: CASRQGVVNNSPLHF.

This rearrangement joins TRBV30 to TRBJ2-7, with D possibly matching TRBD2 (5 bases). The CDR3 runs 13 residues. Trimming took 5 bases from V and 12 from J, leaving 23 bases between them. The germline gives CDR1 GTSNPN, CDR2 SVGIG (reference sequence). CDR3 nucleotide sequence: TGTGCCTGGGACCCTAAGGACTTGGTCTCGTTGTACTTC. It translates to CAWDPKDLVSLYF.

This rearrangement joins TRBV5-1 to TRBJ1-5; 8 bases agree with TRBD1. V shed 0 bases, J shed 5 bases, and the junction held 4 bases outside the gene matches. Germline values: CDR1 SGHRS, CDR2 YFSETQ. The CDR3 has 15 amino acids. CDR3 in amino acids: CASSLAGGRDQPQHF. Written as DNA, the CDR3 is TGCGCCAGCAGCTTGGCAGGGGGCCGAGATCAGCCCCAGCATTTT.

The chain recombines TRBV4-3 with TRBJ2-2; a weak D match, TRBD1 (6 bases). The CDR3 runs 17 residues. The V and J ends lost 1 base and 1 base respectively, with 13 bases between them. The germline gives CDR1 LGHNA, CDR2 YSLEER. CDR3 DNA: TGCGCCAGCAGCCAAGTTGGGCCCAGGGGGAACACCGGGGAGCTGTTTTTT. Translation: CASSQVGPRGNTGELFF.

The rearrangement uses TRBV7-2 and TRBJ2-2; 7 nucleotides agree with TRBD1. The trim removed 2 bases at V and 6 bases at J, leaving 12 bases unmatched. Per germline, CDR1 SGHTA and CDR2 FQGNSA. CDR3 length: 17 residues. The CDR3 sequence: CASSLLRLQTGSGELFF. The CDR3 DNA reads TGTGCCAGCAGCTTACTCAGACTCCAGACAGGGTCCGGGGAGCTGTTTTTT.

In this sample, this clone turned up a few times. V gene TRBV10-3 combines with J gene TRBJ1-2; D is perhaps TRBD1 (5 bases). V was clipped by 0 bases and J by 2 bases, with 16 bases between them. The CDR3 has 17 amino acids. The germline CDR1 and CDR2 sequences are ENHRY and SYGVKD. Here the CDR3 reads CAISESGSGTGNYGYTF. For the CDR3, the DNA is TGTGCCATCAGTGAGTCGGGTTCAGGGACCGGGAACTATGGCTACACCTTC.

This chain uses TRBV6-5 with TRBJ1-2, with D maybe TRBD1 (5 bases). Germline V gives CDR1 MNHEY, CDR2 SVGAGI. CDR3 length: 12 residues. The germline V and J ends were trimmed by 7 bases and 7 bases, with 13 bases remaining between them. CDR3 residues: CASKPGGGGYTF. The CDR3 DNA reads TGTGCCAGCAAACCCGGGGGGGGTGGCTACACCTTC.

Only one count was recorded for this clone. The gene calls are TRBV5-8 and TRBJ2-5; 10 bases are a match to TRBD1. The V segment lost 5 bases and the J segment 5 bases; nucleotides outside the gene matches: 15. CDR3 size: 17 residues. Germline V CDR1 and CDR2: SGHTS, YDEGEE. DNA for the CDR3: TGTGCCAGCAGTTGGCCGGGACAGGGGAATTTGCAGGAGACCCAGTACTTC. Translation: CASSWPGQGNLQETQYF.

V and J are TRBV9 and TRBJ1-3, with no clear D. The V end lost 4 bases, the J end lost 1 base, and 12 bases lay between the germline ends. The CDR3 contains 15 residues. Germline assignment: CDR1 SGDLS and CDR2 YYNGEE. The CDR3 protein is CASSPSLVSGNTIYF. In DNA, the CDR3 is TGTGCCAGCAGCCCGTCTTTGGTATCTGGAAACACCATATATTTT.